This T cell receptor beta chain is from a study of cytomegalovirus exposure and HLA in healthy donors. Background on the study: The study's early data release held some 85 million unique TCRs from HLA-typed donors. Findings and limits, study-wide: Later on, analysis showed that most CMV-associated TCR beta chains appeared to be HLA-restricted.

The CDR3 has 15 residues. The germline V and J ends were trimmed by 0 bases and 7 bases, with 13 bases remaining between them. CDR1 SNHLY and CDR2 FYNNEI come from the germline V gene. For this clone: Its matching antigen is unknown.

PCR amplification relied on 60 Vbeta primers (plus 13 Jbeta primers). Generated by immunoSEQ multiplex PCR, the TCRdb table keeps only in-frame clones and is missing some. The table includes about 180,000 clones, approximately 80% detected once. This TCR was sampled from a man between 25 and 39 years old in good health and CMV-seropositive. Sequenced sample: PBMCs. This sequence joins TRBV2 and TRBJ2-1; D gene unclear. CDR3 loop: CASSEALGSVNEQFF. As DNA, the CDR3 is TGTGCCAGCAGTGAAGCGCTAGGTTCAGTTAATGAGCAGTTCTTC.